Described below is a single T cell receptor beta chain sequence and its context. Its antigen is not known. The CDR3 is made up of 14 amino acids. The V and J ends lost 2 bases and 6 bases respectively, with 11 bases between them. Looked up from germline, CDR1 is SGHRS and CDR2 is YFSETQ. As every portion of the isolated RNA was reverse transcribed, the sequencing read expressed TCRB transcripts. The protocol was immunoSEQ multiplex PCR, while the TCRdb copy is restricted to in-frame clones and leaves out a portion. The repertoire holds 300,000 to 400,000 clones, with less than 10% as singletons. Isolation of CD4+ naive, central memory, regulatory and stem cell-like memory cells was achieved by sorting via CD45RO/CCR7/CD25/CD127/CD95/CD27. This entry belongs to a study of beta chain features in type 1 diabetes. Whole-study findings and limits: Shorter templates might be favored by PCR, and equally so in patients and in controls. More deletions and fewer insertions at VDJ junctions were seen in type 1 diabetes patients.

The origin of this receptor is a woman in her late teens or twenties in good health. This chain uses TRBV5-1 with TRBJ1-4; perhaps TRBD1 as D (5 bases). The sequenced sample was central memory CD4+ T cells from blood. CDR3 protein: CASSFSGIDEKLFF. CDR3 nucleotides: TGCGCCAGCAGCTTTTCAGGGATCGATGAAAAACTGTTTTTT.